A single sample gave rise to the 16 T cell receptor beta chains below, sequenced in a study of identical twins. Each CDR3 protein is one row after TCRdb ran MiXCR on the 5' RACE reads. The table records 700,000 or so distinct CDR3 sequences, 20% to 25% of them present only once. The sample also formed part of further work on T cells expressing NK-cell markers.

The sequencing sample was made of PBMCs. Source of these receptors: a young woman in good health.

The rearrangement links TRBV7-9 to TRBJ2-7; D is undetermined. The germline CDR1 and CDR2 sequences are SEHNR and FQNEAQ (reference sequence). CDR3 length: 15 residues. V lost 1 base, J lost 0 bases, and 10 bases lay in between. CDR3 nucleotides: TGTGCCAGCAGCTTAGGGGGTCCCCTCTCCTACGAGCAGTACTTC. Its translation is CASSLGGPLSYEQYF.

The CDR3 nucleotides read TGTGCCAGCAGTTCCTGGGGCGCGGGCACAGATACGCAGTATTTT. Translation: CASSSWGAGTDTQYF. The chain joins TRBV6-2 or TRBV6-3 to TRBJ2-3, with D possibly TRBD1 on 5 matching bases. Germline CDR1 is MNHEY and CDR2 is SVGEGT. The length of the CDR3 is 15 residues. V was shortened by 4 bases and J by 1 base, with 12 bases between the two germline ends.

The gene calls are TRBV5-5 and TRBJ2-5; D gene unclear. The CDR3 length is 12 residues. Trimming left V 2 bases short and J 7 bases short, with 9 bases between. From germline, CDR1 is SGHKS and CDR2 YYEKEE (reference sequence). The CDR3 DNA reads TGTGCCAGCAGCTTCTTTCCGTGGACCCAGTACTTC. This sequence encodes CASSFFPWTQYF.

This clonotype was seen more than once but under ten times. The V gene is TRBV5-1, the J gene TRBJ1-2; 9 bases are shared with TRBD1. Trimming cost V 0 bases and J 8 bases; bases outside gene matches: 11. The germline CDR1 and CDR2 sequences are SGHRS and YFSETQ. The CDR3 covers 16 residues. The DNA for the CDR3 is TGCGCCAGCAGCTTGGGAACCGGGACAGGGCCGTGGGGCTACACCTTC. Amino acid sequence: CASSLGTGTGPWGYTF.

This clonotype was detected only a few times. V gene TRBV7-6 combines with J gene TRBJ2-7, with D perhaps matching TRBD2 (5 bases). Trimming removed 0 bases from V and 2 bases from J, with 11 bases in between. This CDR3 is 15 amino acids long. Germline CDR1 is SGHVS and CDR2 is FNYEAQ. The CDR3 nucleotides are TGTGCCAGCAGCTTAGCGGGAGCCGGGGCCTACGAGCAGTACTTC. Translation: CASSLAGAGAYEQYF. The whole variable domain, remainder taken from reference TRBV7-6 and TRBJ2-7, is GAGVSQSPRYKVTKRGQDVALRCDPISGHVSLYWYRQALGQGPEFLTYFNYEAQQDKSGLPNDRFSAERPEGSISTLTIQRTEQRDSAMYRCASSLAGAGAYEQYFGPGTRLTVT.

CDR3 nucleotides: TGTGCCAGCAGTCATAGATACAATGAGCAGTTCTTC. As protein: CASSHRYNEQFF. The V gene is TRBV12-3 or TRBV12-4, the J gene TRBJ2-1, with unresolved D. This CDR3 has 12 amino acids. Between the trimmed V and J ends, which lost 5 bases and 4 bases, there was a span of 6 bases.

The genes are TRBV20-1 and TRBJ2-7; D remains ambiguous. V shed 3 bases and J shed 2 bases, with 8 bases lying between them. The CDR3 loop spans 12 amino acids. Germline CDR1 DFQATT, CDR2 SNEGSKA (reference sequence). The CDR3 DNA follows: TGCAGTGCTAGGGGCGATGCCTACGAGCAGTACTTC. Amino acid sequence: CSARGDAYEQYF.

V usage is TRBV2 and J usage is TRBJ2-1; TRBD1 matches at 9 bases. Trimming cost V 6 bases and J 7 bases; bases outside gene matches: 4. CDR3 length: 13 residues. Germline loops: CDR1 SNHLY, CDR2 FYNNEI. This CDR3 is CASSNRGLNEQFF. The CDR3 coding sequence is TGTGCCAGCAGCAACAGGGGGCTGAATGAGCAGTTCTTC.

V gene TRBV11-2 combines with J gene TRBJ2-2, with TRBD2 matching over 10 bases. Germline CDR1 reads SGHAT; CDR2 reads FQNNGV. The junction had 9 bases not matched to a gene; V was cut back by 5 bases and J by 0 bases. The CDR3 loop spans 18 amino acids. This chain's CDR3 is CASSPLTSGFSNTGELFF. The CDR3 DNA is TGTGCCAGCAGCCCCCTGACTAGCGGGTTCTCGAACACCGGGGAGCTGTTTTTT. Combining the CDR3 with reference TRBV11-2 and TRBJ2-2 gives the whole variable domain EAGVAQSPRYKIIEKRQSVAFWCNPISGHATLYWYQQILGQGPKLLIQFQNNGVVDDSQLPKDRFSAERLKGVDSTLKIQPAKLEDSAVYLCASSPLTSGFSNTGELFFGEGSRLTVL.

The chain's CDR3 is CASSPRSGGRAEQFF. The DNA for the CDR3 is TGTGCCAGCAGTCCCCGTTCCGGCGGGAGGGCCGAGCAGTTCTTC. This chain connects TRBV6-2 or TRBV6-3 to TRBJ2-1; 9 bases are a match to TRBD2. V lost 5 bases and J lost 10; bases outside the gene matches: 12. This CDR3 has 15 residues. The germline gives CDR1 MNHEY, CDR2 SVGEGT.

J is TRBJ2-1 and V is TRBV4-2; a possible D gene is TRBD2 (6 bases). CDR1 and CDR2 from the germline V gene are LGHNA and YNFKEQ. Trimming took off 10 bases at V and 0 bases at J, with 22 bases between the two ends. The CDR3 totals 17 residues. Here the CDR3 reads CAMSPADYWSSYNEQFF. The CDR3 nucleotides read TGTGCCATGAGCCCCGCGGACTACTGGAGCTCCTACAATGAGCAGTTCTTC.

This clonotype has a handful of counts. This chain joins TRBV10-3 and TRBJ2-3, with 10 bases identical to TRBD2. The CDR3 runs 13 residues. J was trimmed by 7 bases and V by 9 bases; bases with no gene match: 7. CDR1 and CDR2 (germline): ENHRY, SYGVKD. Here the CDR3 DNA reads TGTGCCATGGCCGGGACTAGCGATTATACGCAGTATTTT. It is translated as CAMAGTSDYTQYF.

V and J are TRBV20-1 and TRBJ1-1; D not certain. The CDR3 length is 14 residues. Deletions cut 0 bases from V and 4 bases from J, with 12 bases between. The V gene's germline CDR1 is DFQATT and CDR2 SNEGSKA (reference sequence). The DNA of the CDR3 is TGCAGTGCTAGAGATCGGAGGGTTGGCACTGAAGCTTTCTTT. Amino acids: CSARDRRVGTEAFF.

The chain combines TRBV19 with TRBJ1-1; D unclear. This CDR3 is built from 12 residues. CDR1 LNHDA and CDR2 SQIVND come from the germline V gene (reference sequence). V was cut by 7 bases and J by 12 bases, with 18 bases left in between. CDR3 residues: CASNHEGVRSFF. Written as DNA, the CDR3 is TGTGCCAGTAATCATGAGGGAGTGAGATCTTTCTTT. Variable domain in full (rest from reference TRBV19 and TRBJ1-1): DGGITQSPKYLFRKEGQNVTLSCEQNLNHDAMYWYRQDPGQGLRLIYYSQIVNDFQKGDIAEGYSVSREKKESFPLTVTSAQKNPTAFYLCASNHEGVRSFFGQGTRLTVV.

This rearrangement joins TRBV18 to TRBJ2-7; TRBD2 matches at 9 bases. Germline CDR1 reads KGHSH; CDR2 reads LQKENI. CDR3 length: 15 residues. The J segment lost 2 bases and the V segment lost 1 base, leaving 3 bases of the junction unmatched. DNA for the CDR3: TGTGCCAGCTCACCACAAGGACTAGCGACCTACGAGCAGTACTTC. The encoded protein is CASSPQGLATYEQYF.

In its sample, this clonotype was seen many times. The chain has TRBV3-1 and TRBJ1-1, with TRBD1 identical over 8 bases. With V trimmed by 3 bases and J by 5 bases, 5 bases remained unmatched. Looked up from germline, CDR1 is LGHDT and CDR2 is YNNKEL (reference sequence). The CDR3 extends over 14 amino acids. The CDR3 region has the DNA TGTGCCAGCAGCCAGAACAGGGGGTTGACTGAAGCTTTCTTT. Amino acids: CASSQNRGLTEAFF.